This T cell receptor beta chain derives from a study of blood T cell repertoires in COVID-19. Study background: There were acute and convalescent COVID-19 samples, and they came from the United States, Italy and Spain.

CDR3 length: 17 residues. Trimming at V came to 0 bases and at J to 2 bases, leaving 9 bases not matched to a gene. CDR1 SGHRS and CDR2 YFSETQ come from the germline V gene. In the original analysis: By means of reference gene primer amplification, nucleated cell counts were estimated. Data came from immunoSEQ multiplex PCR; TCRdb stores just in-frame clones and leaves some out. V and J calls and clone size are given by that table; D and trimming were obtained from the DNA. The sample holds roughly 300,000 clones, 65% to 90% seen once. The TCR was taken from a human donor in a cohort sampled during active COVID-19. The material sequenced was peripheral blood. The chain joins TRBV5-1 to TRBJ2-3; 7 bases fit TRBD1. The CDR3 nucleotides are TGCGCCAGCAGCTTGGCGACCGGGACAGCTTTCACAGATACGCAGTATTTT. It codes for CASSLATGTAFTDTQYF. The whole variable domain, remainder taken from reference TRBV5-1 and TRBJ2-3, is KAGVTQTPRYLIKTRGQQVTLSCSPISGHRSVSWYQQTPGQGLQFLFEYFSETQRNKGNFPGRFSGRQFSNSRSEMNVSTLELGDSALYLCASSLATGTAFTDTQYFGPGTRLTVL.